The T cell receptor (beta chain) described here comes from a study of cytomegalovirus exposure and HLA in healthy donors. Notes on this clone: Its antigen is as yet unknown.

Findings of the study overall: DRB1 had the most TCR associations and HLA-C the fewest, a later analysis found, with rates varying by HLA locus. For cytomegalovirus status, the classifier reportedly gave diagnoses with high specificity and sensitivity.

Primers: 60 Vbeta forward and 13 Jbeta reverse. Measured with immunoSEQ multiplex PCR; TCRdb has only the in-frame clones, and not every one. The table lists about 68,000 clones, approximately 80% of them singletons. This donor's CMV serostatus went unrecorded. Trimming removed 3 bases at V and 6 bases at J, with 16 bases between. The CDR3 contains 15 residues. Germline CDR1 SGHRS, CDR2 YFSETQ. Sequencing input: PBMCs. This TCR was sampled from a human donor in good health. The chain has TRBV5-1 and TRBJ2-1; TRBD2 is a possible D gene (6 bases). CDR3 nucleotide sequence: TGCGCCAGCAGCTCGGTGGCAGGGAGGACCAATGAGCAGTTCTTC. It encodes CASSSVAGRTNEQFF. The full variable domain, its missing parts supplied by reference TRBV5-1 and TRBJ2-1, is KAGVTQTPRYLIKTRGQQVTLSCSPISGHRSVSWYQQTPGQGLQFLFEYFSETQRNKGNFPGRFSGRQFSNSRSEMNVSTLELGDSALYLCASSSVAGRTNEQFFGPGTRLTVL.